This record concerns one T cell receptor (beta chain) sequence. This sample was taken from a study of blood T cell repertoires in COVID-19. Sequencing was performed with immunoSEQ multiplex PCR; in TCRdb, only in-frame clones are kept and a portion is missing. This sample has 78,000 or so clones, with approximately 90% found just once. The CDR3 has 14 amino acids. Trimming shortened V by 3 bases and J by 0 bases, and 4 bases separated the two germline ends. In germline, CDR1 is SGHRS, CDR2 YFSETQ. The sequencing sample was made of peripheral blood. The TCR comes from a woman in her forties or fifties with acute or convalescent COVID-19. V usage is TRBV5-1 and J usage is TRBJ2-6; D remains ambiguous. CDR3 loop: CASSSFSGANVLTF. CDR3 DNA sequence: TGCGCCAGCAGCTCGTTCTCTGGGGCCAACGTCCTGACTTTC.